Shown below are 16 T cell receptor beta chains from a single sample sequenced in a study of Ad26.COV2.S vaccination and SARS-CoV-2 variants (dated by TCRdb to about 2021). The sample's treatment or condition, from its label and the paper: 19 received Ad26.COV2.S at low or high dose, single or two shots; roughly 5 received placebo; per-sample allocation not given. Repertoires of vaccine and placebo recipients were sequenced from samples taken on day 63 after the first injection. The library was built by means of the immunoSEQ multiplex PCR assay. Here the immuneACCESS table is served through TCRdb, limited to in-frame sequences with V and J called. Missing clones are a known gap in these copies; in checked studies unresolved V genes cover under half, and the rest lacks a known reason. The sample contains a few hundred thousand clones, 90% of them found a single time. The biggest ten clones account for around 4.5% of the sample.

This specimen consisted of peripheral blood, obtained in a trial of Ad26.COV2.S vaccine versus placebo. The origin of the receptors is a person aged 18-60 years who received the Ad26.COV2.S COVID-19 vaccine or a placebo.

The chain uses TRBV21-1 and TRBJ2-2; TRBD2 is the table's D call and was not checked against the DNA. TRBV21-1 is marked as a pseudogene. The CDR3 has 15 amino acids. CDR3 nucleotide sequence: TGTGCCAGCAGCAAGGGGGGGTTAGGGCACCGGGGAGCTGTTTTT. This translates into CASSKGGLGHRGAVF.

This clone was recorded only once. The chain recombines TRBV5-4 with TRBJ1-4, with no clear D. The germline V gene encodes CDR1 SGHNT and CDR2 YYREEE (reference sequence). V lost 3 bases, J lost 5 bases, and 5 bases lay in between. The CDR3 contains 12 residues. The CDR3 sequence: CASSSGNEKLFF. The CDR3 DNA sequence: TGTGCCAGCAGCTCGGGGAATGAAAAACTGTTTTTT.

The chain is built from TRBV9 and TRBJ2-3; D possibly uses TRBD1 or TRBD2 (7 bases each). Germline loops: CDR1 SGDLS, CDR2 YYNGEE. This CDR3 comprises 12 residues. Trimming removed 7 bases at V and 6 bases at J, with 12 bases between. In nucleotides, the CDR3 is TGTGCCAGCCAGGGGGGGCGGGATACGCAGTATTTT. It yields the protein CASQGGRDTQYF.

This rearrangement joins TRBV11-3 to TRBJ2-1, with a possible D match to TRBD2 (6 bases). Germline CDR1 and CDR2: SGHNT and YENEEA. Trimming left V 1 base short and J 2 bases short, with 15 bases between. This CDR3 has 17 residues. For the CDR3, the DNA is TGTGCCAGCAGCTTAGGGGGAGGCGTCGGTACCTACAATGAGCAGTTCTTC. This gives the protein CASSLGGGVGTYNEQFF.

The chain recombines TRBV28 with TRBJ1-5; 11 bases are shared with TRBD1. Trimming took 7 bases from V and 0 from J; bases not matched to a gene: 5. CDR3 length equals 16 residues. The germline V gene encodes CDR1 MDHEN and CDR2 SYDVKM. CDR3 in DNA: TGTGCCAGCACCCGGACAGGGGGCCGTAGCAATCAGCCCCAGCATTTT. Its translation is CASTRTGGRSNQPQHF.

The chain couples TRBV10-3 to TRBJ2-2; possibly TRBD2 for D (6 bases). Germline CDR1 is ENHRY and CDR2 is SYGVKD. Trimming stripped 2 bases from V and 5 bases from J, with 12 bases between. The CDR3 consists of 15 residues. This CDR3 is CAISENRGGTGELFF. The DNA for the CDR3 is TGTGCCATCAGTGAGAATCGGGGAGGAACCGGGGAGCTGTTTTTT.

The chain employs TRBV4-1 and TRBJ1-4; the D gene is possibly TRBD1 (6 bases). Trimming removed 0 bases at V and 8 bases at J, with 19 bases between. The CDR3 runs 17 residues. Per germline, CDR1 MGHRA and CDR2 YSYEKL. Here the CDR3 reads CASSQERFIGTPEKLFF. DNA of the CDR3: TGCGCCAGCAGCCAAGAGCGGTTCATCGGGACACCCGAAAAACTGTTTTTT.

The V and J genes are TRBV5-8 and TRBJ1-2; 7 bases are a match to TRBD1. CDR3 size: 13 residues. After removal of 2 bases from V and 8 bases from J, the junction contained 6 bases not matched to a gene. CDR1 is SGHTS and CDR2 is YDEGEE in the germline V gene. CDR3: CASSFKTGDGYTF. Here the CDR3 DNA reads TGTGCCAGCAGCTTCAAAACAGGGGACGGCTACACCTTC.

V gene TRBV7-2 combines with J gene TRBJ2-2; 9 nucleotides align to TRBD1. Germline lookup yields CDR1 SGHTA and CDR2 FQGNSA. V trimming: 2 bases; J trimming: 2 bases; junction bases outside the gene matches: 3. The length of the CDR3 is 16 residues. The CDR3 DNA follows: TGTGCCAGCAGCTTATACAGGGGGCGAAACACCGGGGAGCTGTTTTTT. It translates to CASSLYRGRNTGELFF. The entire variable domain, with the rest obtained from reference TRBV7-2 and TRBJ2-2, is as follows: GAGVSQSPSNKVTEKGKDVELRCDPISGHTALYWYRQSLGQGLEFLIYFQGNSAPDKSGLPSDRFSAERTGGSVSTLTIQRTQQEDSAVYLCASSLYRGRNTGELFFGEGSRLTVL.

This chain joins TRBV7-8 and TRBJ1-2, with D perhaps matching TRBD1 (5 bases). V lost 5 bases, J lost 6 bases, and 13 bases lay in between. CDR1 and CDR2 from the germline V gene are SGHVS and FQNEAQ. The CDR3 runs 13 residues. The CDR3 sequence: CASSLGRSHGYTF. The CDR3 DNA reads as TGTGCCAGCAGCCTGGGACGGAGCCATGGCTACACCTTC.

The J gene is TRBJ1-2, the V gene TRBV7-9; 11 bases match TRBD1. The V and J ends lost 5 bases and 6 bases, in that order; junction bases with no gene match: 11. Germline V gene sequence: CDR1 SEHNR, CDR2 FQNEAQ (reference sequence). The CDR3 extends over 16 amino acids. The CDR3, as DNA: TGTGCCAGCAGCCCTATTGGACAGGGGGCGAAGGATGGCTACACCTTC. It codes for CASSPIGQGAKDGYTF.

This clone was seen just once. J is TRBJ1-5 and V is TRBV28; D perhaps matches TRBD1 (6 bases). The CDR3 consists of 14 residues. Germline-derived CDR1 and CDR2 are MDHEN and SYDVKM. Trimming removed 4 bases from V and 7 bases from J, with 14 bases in between. CDR3 in amino acids: CASSSNRVRQPQHF. The CDR3 DNA reads as TGTGCCAGCAGTTCGAACAGGGTCCGGCAGCCCCAGCATTTT.

The V and J genes are TRBV5-4 and TRBJ1-4, with TRBD1 matching 7 bases. Germline V CDR1 and CDR2: SGHNT, YYREEE (reference sequence). The J segment lost 4 bases and the V segment lost 5 bases, leaving 5 bases of the junction unmatched. The CDR3 contains 14 residues. CDR3 residues: CASSQGDNNEKLFF. The CDR3 region has the DNA TGTGCCAGCAGTCAGGGGGATAATAATGAAAAACTGTTTTTT.

V usage is TRBV5-6 and J usage is TRBJ2-3; TRBD1 might be the D (5 bases). This CDR3 is 14 amino acids long. Trimming removed 7 bases at V and 2 bases at J, with 14 bases between. Germline V gene data show CDR1 as SGHDT and CDR2 as YYEEEE. The CDR3 nucleotides read TGTGCCAGCGTAACAGGAGCTTACACAGATACGCAGTATTTT. Protein product: CASVTGAYTDTQYF.

This chain joins TRBV29-1 and TRBJ2-3, with TRBD2 matching over 12 bases. Germline V gene data show CDR1 as SQVTM and CDR2 as ANQGSEA. V was pared by 6 bases and J by 0 bases, with 4 bases of the junction left unmatched. The CDR3 extends over 15 amino acids. The chain's CDR3 is CSVAGTSGSTDTQYF. As DNA, the CDR3 is TGCAGCGTAGCAGGGACTAGCGGGAGCACAGATACGCAGTATTTT.

The V and J genes are TRBV7-9 and TRBJ2-1; D possibly corresponds to TRBD2 (5 bases). This CDR3 region has 12 residues. With 4 bases removed from V and 7 bases from J, the gap between germline ends came to 8 bases. The germline V gene has CDR1 SEHNR and CDR2 FQNEAQ (reference sequence). CDR3 region: CASSSGSNEQFF. CDR3 DNA sequence: TGTGCCAGCAGCTCTGGGAGTAATGAGCAGTTCTTC.